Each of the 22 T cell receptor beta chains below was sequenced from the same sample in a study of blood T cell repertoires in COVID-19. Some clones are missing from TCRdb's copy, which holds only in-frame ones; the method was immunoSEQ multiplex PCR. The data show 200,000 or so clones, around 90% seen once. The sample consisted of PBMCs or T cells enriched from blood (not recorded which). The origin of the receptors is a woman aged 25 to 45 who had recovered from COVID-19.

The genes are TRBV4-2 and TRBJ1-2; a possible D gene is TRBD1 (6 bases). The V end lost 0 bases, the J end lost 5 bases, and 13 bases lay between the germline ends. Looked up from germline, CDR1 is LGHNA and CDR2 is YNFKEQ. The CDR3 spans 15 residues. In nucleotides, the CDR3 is TGTGCCAGCAGCCAAGATTCAGGGGAGTATTATGGCTACACCTTC. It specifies CASSQDSGEYYGYTF.

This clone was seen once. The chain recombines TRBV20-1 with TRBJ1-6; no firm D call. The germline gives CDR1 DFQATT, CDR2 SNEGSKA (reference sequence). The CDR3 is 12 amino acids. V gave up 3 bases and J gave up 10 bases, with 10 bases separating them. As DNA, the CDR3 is TGCAGTGCTAGTGTGGGAGACTCACCCCTCCACTTT. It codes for CSASVGDSPLHF.

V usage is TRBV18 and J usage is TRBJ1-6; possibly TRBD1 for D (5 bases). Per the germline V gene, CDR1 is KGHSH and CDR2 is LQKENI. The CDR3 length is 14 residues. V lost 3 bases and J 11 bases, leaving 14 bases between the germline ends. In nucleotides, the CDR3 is TGTGCCAGCTCACCCCAGGGTGAAGAGGCACCCCTCCACTTT. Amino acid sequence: CASSPQGEEAPLHF.

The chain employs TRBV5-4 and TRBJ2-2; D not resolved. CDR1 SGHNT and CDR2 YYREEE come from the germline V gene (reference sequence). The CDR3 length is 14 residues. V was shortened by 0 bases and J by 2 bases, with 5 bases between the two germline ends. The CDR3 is CASSLGHNTGELFF. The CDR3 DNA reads TGTGCCAGCAGCTTGGGACATAACACCGGGGAGCTGTTTTTT.

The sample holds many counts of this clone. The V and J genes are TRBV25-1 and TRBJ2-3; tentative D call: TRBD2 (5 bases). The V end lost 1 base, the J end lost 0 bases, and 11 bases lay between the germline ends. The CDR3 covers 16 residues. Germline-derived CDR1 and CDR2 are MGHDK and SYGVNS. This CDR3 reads CASSELPTTSTDTQYF. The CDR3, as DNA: TGTGCCAGCAGTGAATTGCCGACTACTAGCACAGATACGCAGTATTTT.

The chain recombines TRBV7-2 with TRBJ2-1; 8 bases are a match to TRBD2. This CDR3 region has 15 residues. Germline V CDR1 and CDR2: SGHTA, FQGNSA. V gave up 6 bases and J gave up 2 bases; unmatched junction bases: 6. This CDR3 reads CASSLGTSPYNEQFF. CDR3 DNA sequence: TGTGCCAGCAGTTTGGGGACTAGTCCCTACAATGAGCAGTTCTTC.

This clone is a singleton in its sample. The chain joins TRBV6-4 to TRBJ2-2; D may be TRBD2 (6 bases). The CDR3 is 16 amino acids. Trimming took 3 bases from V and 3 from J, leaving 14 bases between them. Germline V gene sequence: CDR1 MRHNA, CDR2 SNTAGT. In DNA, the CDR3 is TGTGCCAGCAGTGAGCGGGGCCTCCTCCACACCGGGGAGCTGTTTTTT. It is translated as CASSERGLLHTGELFF.

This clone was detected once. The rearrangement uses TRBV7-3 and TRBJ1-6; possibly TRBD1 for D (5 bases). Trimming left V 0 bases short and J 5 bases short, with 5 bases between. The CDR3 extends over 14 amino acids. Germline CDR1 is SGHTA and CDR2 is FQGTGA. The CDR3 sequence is CASSLTGDNSPLHF. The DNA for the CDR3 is TGTGCCAGCAGCTTAACAGGGGATAATTCACCCCTCCACTTT.

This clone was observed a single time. CDR3 loop: CASSSPLDRAYSNQPQHF. The CDR3 DNA is TGTGCCAGCAGTTCCCCTCTTGACAGGGCCTATAGCAATCAGCCCCAGCATTTT. This chain connects TRBV6-2 or TRBV6-3 to TRBJ1-5, with TRBD1 identical over 7 bases. The CDR3 has 18 residues. After removal of 4 bases from V and 0 bases from J, the junction contained 12 bases not matched to a gene. The germline V gene encodes CDR1 MNHEY and CDR2 SVGEGT.

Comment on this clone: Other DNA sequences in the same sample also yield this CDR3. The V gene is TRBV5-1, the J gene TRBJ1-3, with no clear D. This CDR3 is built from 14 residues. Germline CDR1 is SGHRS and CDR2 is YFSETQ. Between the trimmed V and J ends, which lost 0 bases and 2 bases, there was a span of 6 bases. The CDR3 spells CASSLEQAGNTIYF. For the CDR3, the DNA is TGCGCCAGCAGCTTGGAGCAGGCTGGAAACACCATATATTTT.

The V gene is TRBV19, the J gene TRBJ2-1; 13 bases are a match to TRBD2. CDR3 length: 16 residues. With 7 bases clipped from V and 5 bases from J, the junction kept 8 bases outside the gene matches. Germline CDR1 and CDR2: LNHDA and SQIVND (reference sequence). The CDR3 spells CASTRTGTSGNNEQFF. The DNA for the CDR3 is TGTGCCAGTACCCGAACCGGGACTAGCGGGAACAATGAGCAGTTCTTC.

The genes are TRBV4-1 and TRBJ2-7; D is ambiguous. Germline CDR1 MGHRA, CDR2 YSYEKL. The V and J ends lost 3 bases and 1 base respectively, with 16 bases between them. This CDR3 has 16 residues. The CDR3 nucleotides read TGCGCCAGCAGCCACGTATACAGCTATCCTTCCTACGAGCAGTACTTC. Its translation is CASSHVYSYPSYEQYF.

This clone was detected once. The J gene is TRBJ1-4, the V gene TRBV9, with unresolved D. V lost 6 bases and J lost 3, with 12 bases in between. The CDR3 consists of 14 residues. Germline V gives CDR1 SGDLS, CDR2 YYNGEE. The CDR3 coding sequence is TGTGCCAGCACCCTAGGAGAATCTAATGAAAAACTGTTTTTT. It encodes CASTLGESNEKLFF.

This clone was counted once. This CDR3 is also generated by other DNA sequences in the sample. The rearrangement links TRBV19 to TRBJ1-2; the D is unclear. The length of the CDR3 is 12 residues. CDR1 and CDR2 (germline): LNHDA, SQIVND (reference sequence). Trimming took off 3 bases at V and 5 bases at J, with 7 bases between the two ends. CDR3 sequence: CASSIGDYGYTF. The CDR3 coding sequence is TGTGCCAGTAGTATCGGGGATTATGGCTACACCTTC.

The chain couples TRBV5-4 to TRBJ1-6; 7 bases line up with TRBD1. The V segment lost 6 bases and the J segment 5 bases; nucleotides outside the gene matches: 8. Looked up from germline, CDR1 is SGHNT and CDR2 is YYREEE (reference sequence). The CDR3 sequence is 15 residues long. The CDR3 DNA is TGTGCCAGCAAGGACAGGCACAACGATAATTCACCCCTCCACTTT. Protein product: CASKDRHNDNSPLHF.

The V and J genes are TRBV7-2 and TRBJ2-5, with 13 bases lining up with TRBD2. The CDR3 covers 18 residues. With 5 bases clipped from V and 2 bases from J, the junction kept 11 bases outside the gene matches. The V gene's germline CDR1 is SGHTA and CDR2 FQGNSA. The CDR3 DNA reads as TGTGCCAGCAGCCTAAACCCAACGGGACTAGCGGGGCAAGAGACCCAGTACTTC. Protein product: CASSLNPTGLAGQETQYF.

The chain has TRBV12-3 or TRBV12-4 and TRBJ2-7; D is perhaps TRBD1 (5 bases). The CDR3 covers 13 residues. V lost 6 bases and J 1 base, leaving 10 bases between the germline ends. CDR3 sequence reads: CASRDRQSYEQYF. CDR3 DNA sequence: TGTGCCAGCAGGGATAGACAGTCCTACGAGCAGTACTTC.

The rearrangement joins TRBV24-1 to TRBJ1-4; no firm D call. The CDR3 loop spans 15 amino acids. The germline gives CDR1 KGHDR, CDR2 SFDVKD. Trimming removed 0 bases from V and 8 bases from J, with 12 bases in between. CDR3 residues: CATSDLCHYREKLFF. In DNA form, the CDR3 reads TGTGCCACCAGTGATTTGTGCCACTACCGCGAAAAACTGTTTTTT.

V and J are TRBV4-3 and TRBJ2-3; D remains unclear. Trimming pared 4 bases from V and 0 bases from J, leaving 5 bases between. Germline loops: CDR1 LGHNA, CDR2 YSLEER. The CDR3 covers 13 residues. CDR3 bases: TGCGCCAGCAGCCGCACTAGCACAGATACGCAGTATTTT. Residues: CASSRTSTDTQYF.

Written as DNA, the CDR3 is TGTGCCAGCAGCTTTGCCGGGACACGACACTCCTACGAGCAGTACTTC. This sequence encodes CASSFAGTRHSYEQYF. The chain uses TRBV5-5 and TRBJ2-7; perhaps TRBD1 as D (6 bases). The germline gives CDR1 SGHKS, CDR2 YYEKEE (reference sequence). The ends were cut back, 2 bases at V and 0 bases at J, with 15 bases in the middle. The CDR3 totals 16 residues.

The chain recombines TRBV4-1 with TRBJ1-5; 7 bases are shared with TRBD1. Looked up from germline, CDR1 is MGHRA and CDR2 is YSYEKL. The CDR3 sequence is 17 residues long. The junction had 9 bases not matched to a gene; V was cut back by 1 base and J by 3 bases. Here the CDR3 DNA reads TGCGCCAGCAGCCAAGGATACACAGGGGTTCTCAATCAGCCCCAGCATTTT. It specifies CASSQGYTGVLNQPQHF.

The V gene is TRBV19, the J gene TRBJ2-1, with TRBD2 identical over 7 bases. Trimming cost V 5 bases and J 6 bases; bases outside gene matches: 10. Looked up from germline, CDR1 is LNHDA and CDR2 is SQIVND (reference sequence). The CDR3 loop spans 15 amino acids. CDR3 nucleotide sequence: TGTGCCAGTAGTGGAGCGGGGCCATCCCCCAATGAGCAGTTCTTC. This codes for CASSGAGPSPNEQFF.